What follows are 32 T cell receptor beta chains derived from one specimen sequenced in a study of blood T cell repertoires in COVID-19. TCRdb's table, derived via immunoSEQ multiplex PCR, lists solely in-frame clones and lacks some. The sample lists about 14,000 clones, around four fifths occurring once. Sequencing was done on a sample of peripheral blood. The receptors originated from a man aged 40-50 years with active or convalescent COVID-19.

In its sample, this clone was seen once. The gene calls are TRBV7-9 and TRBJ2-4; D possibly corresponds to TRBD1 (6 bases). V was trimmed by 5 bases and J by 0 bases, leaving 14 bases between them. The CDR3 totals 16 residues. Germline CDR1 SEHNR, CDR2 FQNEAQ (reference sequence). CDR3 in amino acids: CASSPGGGLAKNIQYF. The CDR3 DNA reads TGTGCCAGCAGCCCCGGTGGGGGCTTAGCCAAAAACATTCAGTACTTC.

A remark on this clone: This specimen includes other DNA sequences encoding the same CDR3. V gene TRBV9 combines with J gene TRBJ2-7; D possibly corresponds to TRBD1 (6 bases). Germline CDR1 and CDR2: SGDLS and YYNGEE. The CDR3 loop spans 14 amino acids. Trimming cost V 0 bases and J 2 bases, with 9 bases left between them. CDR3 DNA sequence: TGTGCCAGCAGCGTAGGAGGGGGAACCTACGAGCAGTACTTC. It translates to CASSVGGGTYEQYF.

The CDR3 region has the DNA TGTGCCAGCAGCGAGGAGAACTATGGCTACACCTTC. Its translation: CASSEENYGYTF. J is TRBJ1-2 and V is TRBV3-1 (or the pseudogene TRBV3-2); D gene ambiguous. The germline V and J ends were trimmed by 5 bases and 2 bases, with 6 bases remaining between them. CDR1 LGHDT and CDR2 YNNKEL come from the germline V gene (reference sequence). The CDR3 is made up of 12 amino acids.

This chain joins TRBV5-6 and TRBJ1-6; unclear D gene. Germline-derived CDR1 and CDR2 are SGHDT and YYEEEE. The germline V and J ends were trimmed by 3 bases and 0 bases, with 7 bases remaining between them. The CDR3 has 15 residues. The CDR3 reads CASSSPSSYNSPLHF. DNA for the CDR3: TGTGCCAGCAGCTCCCCTAGCTCCTATAATTCACCCCTCCACTTT.

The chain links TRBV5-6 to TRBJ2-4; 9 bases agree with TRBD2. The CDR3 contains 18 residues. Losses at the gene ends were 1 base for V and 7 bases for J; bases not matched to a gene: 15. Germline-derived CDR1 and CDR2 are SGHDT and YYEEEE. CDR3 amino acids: CASSLNGGVLAGLNIQYF. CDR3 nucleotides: TGTGCCAGCAGCTTGAATGGGGGAGTGCTAGCGGGGTTGAACATTCAGTACTTC.

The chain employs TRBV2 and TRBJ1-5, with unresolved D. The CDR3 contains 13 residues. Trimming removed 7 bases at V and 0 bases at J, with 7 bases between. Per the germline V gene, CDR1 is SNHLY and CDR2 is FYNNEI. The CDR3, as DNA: TGTGCCAGCACGAGAGATAGCAATCAGCCCCAGCATTTT. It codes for CASTRDSNQPQHF.

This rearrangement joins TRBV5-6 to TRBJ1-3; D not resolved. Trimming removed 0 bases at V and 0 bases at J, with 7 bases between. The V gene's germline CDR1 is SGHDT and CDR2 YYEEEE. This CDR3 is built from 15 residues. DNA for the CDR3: TGTGCCAGCAGCTTGGCTGGGAGCTCTGGAAACACCATATATTTT. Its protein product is CASSLAGSSGNTIYF.

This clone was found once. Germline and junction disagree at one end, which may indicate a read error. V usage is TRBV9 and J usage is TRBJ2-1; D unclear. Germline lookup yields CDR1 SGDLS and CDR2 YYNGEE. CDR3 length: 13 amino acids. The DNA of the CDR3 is TGTGCCAGCAGCGTAGGAGTACTAAATGGGCAGTTCTTC. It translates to CASSVGVLNGQFF.

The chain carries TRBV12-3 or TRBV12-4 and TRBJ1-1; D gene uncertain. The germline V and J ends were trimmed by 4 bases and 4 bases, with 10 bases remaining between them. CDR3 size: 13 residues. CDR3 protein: CASSWAGPTEAFF. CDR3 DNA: TGTGCCAGCAGTTGGGCAGGCCCCACTGAAGCTTTCTTT.

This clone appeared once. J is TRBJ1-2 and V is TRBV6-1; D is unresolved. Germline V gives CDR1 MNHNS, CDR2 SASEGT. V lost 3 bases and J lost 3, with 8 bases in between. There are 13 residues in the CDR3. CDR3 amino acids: CASSDPGDYGYTF. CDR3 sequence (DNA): TGTGCCAGCAGTGACCCCGGGGACTATGGCTACACCTTC.

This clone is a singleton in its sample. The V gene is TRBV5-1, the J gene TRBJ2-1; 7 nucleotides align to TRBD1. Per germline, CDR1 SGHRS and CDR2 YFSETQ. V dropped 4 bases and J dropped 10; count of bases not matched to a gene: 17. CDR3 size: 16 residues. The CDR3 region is CASSAQTGTSPGEQFF. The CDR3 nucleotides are TGCGCCAGCAGCGCACAGACAGGGACCTCTCCTGGCGAGCAGTTCTTC.

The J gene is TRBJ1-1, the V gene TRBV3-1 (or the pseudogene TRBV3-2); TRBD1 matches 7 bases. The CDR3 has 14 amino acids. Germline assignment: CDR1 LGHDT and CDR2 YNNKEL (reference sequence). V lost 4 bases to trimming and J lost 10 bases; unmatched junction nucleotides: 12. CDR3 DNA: TGTGCCAGCAGCCTGACGACAGGGTTGAGGGCAGCTTTCTTT. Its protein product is CASSLTTGLRAAFF.

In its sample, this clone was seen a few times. The CDR3 DNA sequence: TGCGCCAGCAGCCAAGATGGGGGGGCGGAGAATGAAAAACTGTTTTTT. This translates into CASSQDGGAENEKLFF. The rearrangement links TRBV4-3 to TRBJ1-4; the D gene is possibly TRBD1 (6 bases). Per germline, CDR1 LGHNA and CDR2 YSLEER. The CDR3 consists of 16 residues. With 0 bases removed from V and 5 bases from J, the gap between germline ends came to 13 bases.

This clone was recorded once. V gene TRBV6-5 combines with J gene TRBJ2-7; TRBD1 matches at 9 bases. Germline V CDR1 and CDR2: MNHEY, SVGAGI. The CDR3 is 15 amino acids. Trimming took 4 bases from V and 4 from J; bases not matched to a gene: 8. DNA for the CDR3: TGTGCCAGCAGTTCATCCGGGACAGGGTATTACGAGCAGTACTTC. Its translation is CASSSSGTGYYEQYF.

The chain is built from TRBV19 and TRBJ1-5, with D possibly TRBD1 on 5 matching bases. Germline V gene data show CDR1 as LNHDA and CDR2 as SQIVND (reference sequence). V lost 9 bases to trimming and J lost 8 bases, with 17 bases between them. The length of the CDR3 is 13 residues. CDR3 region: CASWTGTFKPQHF. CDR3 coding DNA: TGTGCCAGCTGGACCGGGACTTTTAAGCCCCAGCATTTT.

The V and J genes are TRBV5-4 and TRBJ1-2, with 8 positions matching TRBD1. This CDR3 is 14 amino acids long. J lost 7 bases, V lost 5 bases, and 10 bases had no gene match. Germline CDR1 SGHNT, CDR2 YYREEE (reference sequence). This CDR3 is CASSYGQGRGGYTF. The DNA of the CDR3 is TGTGCCAGCAGTTATGGACAGGGCAGGGGTGGCTACACCTTC.

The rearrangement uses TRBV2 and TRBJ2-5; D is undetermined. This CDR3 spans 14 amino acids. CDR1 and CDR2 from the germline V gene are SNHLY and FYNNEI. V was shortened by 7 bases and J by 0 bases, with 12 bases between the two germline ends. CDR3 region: CASNGQQNQETQYF. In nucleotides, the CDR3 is TGTGCCAGCAATGGGCAACAAAACCAAGAGACCCAGTACTTC.

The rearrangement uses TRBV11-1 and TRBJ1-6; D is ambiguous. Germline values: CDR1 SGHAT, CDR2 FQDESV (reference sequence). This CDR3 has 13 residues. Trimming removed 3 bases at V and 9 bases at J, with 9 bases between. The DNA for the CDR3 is TGTGCCAGCAGCTTTGCGCGGTCTTCACCCCTCCACTTT. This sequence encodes CASSFARSSPLHF.

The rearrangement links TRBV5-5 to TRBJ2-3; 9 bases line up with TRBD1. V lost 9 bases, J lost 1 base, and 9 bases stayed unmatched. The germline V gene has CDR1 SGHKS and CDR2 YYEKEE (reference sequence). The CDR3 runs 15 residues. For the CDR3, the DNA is TGTGCCACCACCGGGGGACAGGGCCGCACAGATACGCAGTATTTT. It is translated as CATTGGQGRTDTQYF. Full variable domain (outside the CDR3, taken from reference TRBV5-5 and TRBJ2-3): DAGVTQSPTHLIKTRGQQVTLRCSPISGHKSVSWYQQVLGQGPQFIFQYYEKEERGRGNFPDRFSARQFPNYSSELNVNALLLGDSALYLCATTGGQGRTDTQYFGPGTRLTVL.

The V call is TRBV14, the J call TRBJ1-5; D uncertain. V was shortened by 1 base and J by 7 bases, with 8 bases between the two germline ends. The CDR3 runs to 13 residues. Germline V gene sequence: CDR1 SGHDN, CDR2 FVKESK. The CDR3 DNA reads TGTGCCAGCAGCCAAGGGCTGCGGCAGCCCCAGCATTTT. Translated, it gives CASSQGLRQPQHF.

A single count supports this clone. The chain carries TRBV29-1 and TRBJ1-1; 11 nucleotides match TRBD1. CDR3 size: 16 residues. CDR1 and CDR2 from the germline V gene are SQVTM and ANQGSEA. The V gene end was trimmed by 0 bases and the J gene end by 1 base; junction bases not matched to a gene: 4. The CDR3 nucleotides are TGCAGCGTTGAAGAAAGGACAGGGGGCGGGAACACTGAAGCTTTCTTT. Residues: CSVEERTGGGNTEAFF.

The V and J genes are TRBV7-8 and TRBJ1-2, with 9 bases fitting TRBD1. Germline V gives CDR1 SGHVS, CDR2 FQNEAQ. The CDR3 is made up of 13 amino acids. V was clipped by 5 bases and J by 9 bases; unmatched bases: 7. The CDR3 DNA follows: TGTGCCAGCAGCCCGGGACAGGGTCTGAGCTACACCTTC. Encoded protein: CASSPGQGLSYTF.

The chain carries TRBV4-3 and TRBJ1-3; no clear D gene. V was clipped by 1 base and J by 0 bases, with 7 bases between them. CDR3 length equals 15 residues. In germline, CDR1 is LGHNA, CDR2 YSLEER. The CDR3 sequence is CASSQGWLSGNTIYF. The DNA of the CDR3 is TGCGCCAGCAGCCAAGGATGGCTCTCTGGAAACACCATATATTTT.

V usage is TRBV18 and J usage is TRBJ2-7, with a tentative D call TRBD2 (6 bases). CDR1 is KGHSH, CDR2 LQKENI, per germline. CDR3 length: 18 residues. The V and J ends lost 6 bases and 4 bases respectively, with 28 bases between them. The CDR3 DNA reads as TGTGCCAGCTCGTCTTCCGGGACTCACTACGGGAATTGGTACGAGCAGTACTTC. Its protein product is CASSSSGTHYGNWYEQYF.

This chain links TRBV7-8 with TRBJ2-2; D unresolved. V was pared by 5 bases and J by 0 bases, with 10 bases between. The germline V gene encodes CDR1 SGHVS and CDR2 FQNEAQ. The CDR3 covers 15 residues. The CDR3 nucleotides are TGTGCCAGCAGCCCCCGAGCGACGAACACCGGGGAGCTGTTTTTT. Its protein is CASSPRATNTGELFF.

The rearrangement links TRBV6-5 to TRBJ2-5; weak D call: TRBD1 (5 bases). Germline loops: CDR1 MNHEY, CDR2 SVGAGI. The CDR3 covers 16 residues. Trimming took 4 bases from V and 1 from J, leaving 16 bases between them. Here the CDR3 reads CASSLDSPRPQETQYF. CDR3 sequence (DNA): TGTGCCAGCAGTTTAGACAGTCCACGGCCCCAAGAGACCCAGTACTTC.

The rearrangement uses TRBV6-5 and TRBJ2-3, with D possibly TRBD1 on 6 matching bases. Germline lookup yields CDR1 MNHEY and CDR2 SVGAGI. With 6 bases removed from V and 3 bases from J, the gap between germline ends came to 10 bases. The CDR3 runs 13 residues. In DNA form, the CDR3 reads TGTGCCAGCAGCAGGGGATTAACAGATACGCAGTATTTT. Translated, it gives CASSRGLTDTQYF.

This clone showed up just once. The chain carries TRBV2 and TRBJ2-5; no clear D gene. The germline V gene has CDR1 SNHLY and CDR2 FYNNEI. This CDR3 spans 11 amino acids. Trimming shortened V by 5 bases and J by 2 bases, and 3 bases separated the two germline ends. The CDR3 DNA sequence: TGTGCCAGCAGTTATCAAGAGACCCAGTACTTC. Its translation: CASSYQETQYF.

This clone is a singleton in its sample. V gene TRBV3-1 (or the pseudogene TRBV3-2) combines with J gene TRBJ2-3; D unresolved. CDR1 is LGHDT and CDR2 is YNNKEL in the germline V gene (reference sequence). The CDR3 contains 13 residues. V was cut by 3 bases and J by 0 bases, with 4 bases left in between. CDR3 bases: TGTGCCAGCAGCCAGAGAAGCACAGATACGCAGTATTTT. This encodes CASSQRSTDTQYF.

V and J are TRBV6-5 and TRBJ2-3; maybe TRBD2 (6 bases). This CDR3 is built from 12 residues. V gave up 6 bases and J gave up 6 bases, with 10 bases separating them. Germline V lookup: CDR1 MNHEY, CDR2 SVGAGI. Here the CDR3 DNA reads TGTGCCAGCAGGGGGGGTGGGGATACGCAGTATTTT. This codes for CASRGGGDTQYF.

The CDR3 is CASRLEGGGSYNEQFF. CDR3 coding DNA: TGTGCCAGCAGGCTTGAGGGCGGGGGCTCCTACAATGAGCAGTTCTTC. The chain recombines TRBV6-4 with TRBJ2-1, with 7 bases lining up with TRBD2. J gave up 0 bases and V 6 bases, and 8 bases lay outside the gene matches. This CDR3 comprises 16 residues. The germline V gene has CDR1 MRHNA and CDR2 SNTAGT.

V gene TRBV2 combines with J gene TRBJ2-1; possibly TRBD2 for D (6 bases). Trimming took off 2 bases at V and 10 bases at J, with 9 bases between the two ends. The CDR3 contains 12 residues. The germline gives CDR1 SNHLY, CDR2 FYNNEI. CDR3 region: CASSESAGEQFF. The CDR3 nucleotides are TGTGCCAGCAGTGAATCGGCGGGAGAGCAGTTCTTC.